The source of this TCR beta chain is a study of Graves' ophthalmopathy and Graves' hyperthyroidism. General observations from the study: The blood repertoire also included most expanded thyroid clonotypes above 0.001 frequency.

About this clonotype: The antigen is not known.

RNA transcripts served as template for amplifying TCR beta CDR3 sequences. A first-round RT-PCR used HTBI primers, followed by a second-round multiplex PCR. MiXCR, applied by TCRdb to the multiplex PCR reads, yields one record per CDR3 protein. Of over 45,000 distinct CDR3 sequences in the sample, around half were seen once. None of the included patients had other autoimmune diseases, uncontrolled infections, pregnancy or lactation, as these led to exclusion. Patients were diagnosed from clinical symptoms, serum thyroxine, TRAb, thyroid ultrasound and orbital computed tomography. The PBMCs were taken from about 10 ml of fresh peripheral blood. The sample was peripheral blood. This clonotype originated in an adult man with Graves' ophthalmopathy.

The CDR3 region is CASSWGTSGPEGQYF. In DNA, the CDR3 is TGCGCCAGCAGCTGGGGGACTAGCGGGCCAGAGGGCCAGTACTTC. The V call is TRBV5-1, the J call TRBJ2-5; TRBD2 aligns across 12 bases. J lost 10 bases, V lost 3 bases, and 10 bases had no gene match. The CDR3 has 15 residues. In germline, CDR1 is SGHRS, CDR2 YFSETQ.